What follows describes a single TCR beta chain. This entry is derived from a study of blood T cell repertoires in COVID-19. The germline V and J ends were trimmed by 2 bases and 0 bases, with 9 bases remaining between them. This CDR3 region has 15 residues. In germline, CDR1 is MNHNS, CDR2 SASEGT. The repertoire was sequenced with immunoSEQ multiplex PCR; TCRdb's copy has only in-frame clones and lacks some. The table has 100,000 or so clones, approximately 92% seen once; the top ten hold approximately 6.3%. The chain links TRBV6-1 to TRBJ2-3, with D perhaps TRBD1 (6 bases). This sequence was found in a woman aged 60 to 75 with active COVID-19. The sample taken for sequencing was peripheral blood. CDR3 region: CASSENTGSTDTQYF. CDR3 bases: TGTGCCAGCAGTGAAAACACAGGGAGCACAGATACGCAGTATTTT.